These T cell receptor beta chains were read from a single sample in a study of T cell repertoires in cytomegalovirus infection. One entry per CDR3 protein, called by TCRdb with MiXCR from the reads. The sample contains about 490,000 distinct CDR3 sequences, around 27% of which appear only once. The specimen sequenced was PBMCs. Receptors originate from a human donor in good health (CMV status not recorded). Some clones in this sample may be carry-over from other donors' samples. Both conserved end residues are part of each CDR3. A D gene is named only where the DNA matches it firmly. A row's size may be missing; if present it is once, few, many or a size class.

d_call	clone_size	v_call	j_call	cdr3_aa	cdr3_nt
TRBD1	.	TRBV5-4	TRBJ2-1	CASAQGDRGLGNEQFF	TGTGCCAGCGCGCAAGGGGACAGGGGGCTTGGTAATGAGCAGTTCTTC
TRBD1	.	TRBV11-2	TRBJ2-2	CASSLETGGTGELFF	TGTGCCAGCAGCCTAGAGACAGGGGGCACCGGGGAGCTGTTTTTT
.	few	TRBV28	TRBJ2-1	CASTLANEQFF	TGTGCCAGCACCTTAGCCAATGAGCAGTTCTTC
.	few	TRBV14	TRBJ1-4	CASSPGVKLFF	TGTGCCAGCTCCCCAGGCGTAAAACTGTTTTTT
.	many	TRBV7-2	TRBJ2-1	CASSPQAALGEQFF	TGTGCCAGCAGCCCCCAGGCGGCCCTCGGTGAGCAGTTCTTC
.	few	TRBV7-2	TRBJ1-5	CASSLEGRDNQPQHF	TGTGCCAGCAGCTTAGAGGGGAGGGACAATCAGCCCCAGCATTTT
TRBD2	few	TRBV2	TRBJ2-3	CASRSGSSTDTQYF	TGTGCCAGCAGGAGCGGGAGTTCGACAGATACGCAGTATTTT
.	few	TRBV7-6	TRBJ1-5	CASSLGTTQPQHF	TGTGCCAGCAGCTTAGGGACGACTCAGCCCCAGCATTTT
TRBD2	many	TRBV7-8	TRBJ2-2	CASSPWTSGRATNTGELFF	TGTGCCAGCAGCCCATGGACTAGCGGGAGGGCCACGAACACCGGGGAGCTGTTTTTT
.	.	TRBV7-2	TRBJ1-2	CASSPVAVGYTF	TGTGCCAGCAGCCCCGTCGCGGTTGGCTACACCTTC
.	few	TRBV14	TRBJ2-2	CASSQRQRGTGELFF	TGTGCCAGCAGCCAACGACAGCGAGGTACCGGGGAGCTGTTTTTT
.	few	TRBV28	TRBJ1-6	CASSLGAANSPLHF	TGTGCCAGCAGTTTAGGGGCCGCGAATTCACCCCTCCACTTT
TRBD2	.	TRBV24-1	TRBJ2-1	CATSDPSGPYNEQFF	TGTGCCACCAGTGATCCTAGCGGGCCCTACAATGAGCAGTTCTTC
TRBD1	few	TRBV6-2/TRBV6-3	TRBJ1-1	CASSYVGGSLTEAFF	TGTGCCAGCAGTTACGTAGGGGGCAGTTTGACTGAAGCTTTCTTT
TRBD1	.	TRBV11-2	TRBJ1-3	CASSPTQGARSGNTIYF	TGTGCCAGCAGCCCAACTCAGGGGGCGAGATCCGGAAACACCATATATTTT
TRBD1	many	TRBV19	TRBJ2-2	CASSWGQGNTGELFF	TGTGCCAGTAGCTGGGGACAGGGTAACACCGGGGAGCTGTTTTTT
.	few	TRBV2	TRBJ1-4	CASSEGRDLNEKLFF	TGTGCCAGCAGTGAAGGCCGGGACCTAAATGAAAAACTGTTTTTT
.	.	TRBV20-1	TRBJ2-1	CSARGGREQFF	TGCAGTGCTAGGGGGGGGCGTGAGCAGTTCTTC
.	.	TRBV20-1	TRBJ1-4	CSASIRGSNEKLFF	TGCAGTGCTAGTATCCGGGGGTCTAATGAAAAACTGTTTTTT
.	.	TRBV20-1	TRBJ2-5	CSARDGVWGSQETQYF	TGCAGTGCTAGAGACGGAGTATGGGGCTCGCAAGAGACCCAGTACTTC
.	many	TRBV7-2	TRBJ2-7	CASSPTGSVYEQYF	TGTGCCAGCAGCCCTACCGGGAGCGTCTACGAGCAGTACTTC
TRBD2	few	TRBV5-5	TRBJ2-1	CASTTHGLAGNEQFF	TGTGCCAGCACCACTCACGGACTAGCGGGAAATGAGCAGTTCTTC
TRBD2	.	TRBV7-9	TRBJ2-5	CASSSSGIQETQYF	TGTGCCAGCAGCTCTAGCGGGATACAAGAGACCCAGTACTTC
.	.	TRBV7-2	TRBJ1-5	CASSLDVRQPQHF	TGTGCCAGCAGCTTAGATGTTAGACAGCCCCAGCATTTT
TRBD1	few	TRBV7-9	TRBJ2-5	CASSTRDREVWETQYF	TGTGCCAGCAGCACCAGGGACAGGGAAGTGTGGGAGACCCAGTACTTC
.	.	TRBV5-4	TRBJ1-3	CATRGTYTGNTIYF	TGTGCCACCCGTGGGACATACACTGGAAACACCATATATTTT
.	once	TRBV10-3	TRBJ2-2	CAISEVGGELFF	TGTGCCATCAGTGAAGTCGGCGGGGAGCTGTTTTTT
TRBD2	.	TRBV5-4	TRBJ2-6	CASSGSGRGSGANVLTF	TGTGCCAGCAGCGGGAGCGGGAGAGGCTCTGGGGCCAACGTCCTGACTTTC
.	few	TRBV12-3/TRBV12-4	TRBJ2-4	CASSFTDRAKNIQYF	TGTGCCAGCAGTTTTACAGACAGAGCCAAAAACATTCAGTACTTC
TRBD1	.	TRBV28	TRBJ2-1	CAGQGVGTGGNEQFF	TGTGCCGGGCAGGGGGTGGGAACCGGAGGCAATGAGCAGTTCTTC
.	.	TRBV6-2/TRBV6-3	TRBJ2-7	CASSYTGEQYF	TGTGCCAGCAGTTACACCGGCGAGCAGTACTTC
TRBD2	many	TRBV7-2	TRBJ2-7	CASSFLSGRATPSYEQYF	TGTGCCAGCAGCTTCCTTAGCGGGAGGGCTACACCATCCTACGAGCAGTACTTC
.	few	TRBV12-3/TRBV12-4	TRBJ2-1	CASSFTNPYNEQFF	TGTGCCAGCAGTTTCACGAATCCCTACAATGAGCAGTTCTTC
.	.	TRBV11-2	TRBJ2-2	CASSSTLASAGELFF	TGTGCCAGCAGCAGTACCCTAGCTTCGGCCGGGGAGCTGTTTTTT
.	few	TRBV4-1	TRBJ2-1	CASRPVGRSSYNEQFF	TGCGCCAGCAGACCCGTGGGGCGGAGCTCCTACAATGAGCAGTTCTTC
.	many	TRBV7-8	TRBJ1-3	CASSRGSRNTIYF	TGTGCCAGCAGCCGGGGAAGCAGAAACACCATATATTTT
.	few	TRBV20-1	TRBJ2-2	CSARAGDQNTGELFF	TGCAGTGCTAGAGCGGGAGATCAGAACACCGGGGAGCTGTTTTTT
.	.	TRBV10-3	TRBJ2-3	CAISEGNTQYF	TGTGCCATCAGTGAAGGTAATACGCAGTATTTT
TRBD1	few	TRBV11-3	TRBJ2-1	CASSLTTGAYEQFF	TGTGCCAGCAGCCTTACAACAGGGGCCTATGAGCAGTTCTTC
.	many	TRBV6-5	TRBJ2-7	CASSYSVDGSYEQYF	TGTGCCAGCAGTTACTCGGTTGACGGGTCCTACGAGCAGTACTTC
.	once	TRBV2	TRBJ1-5	CASSEAWGGHQPQHF	TGTGCCAGCAGTGAAGCTTGGGGGGGACACCAGCCCCAGCATTTT
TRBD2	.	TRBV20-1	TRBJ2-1	CSAGRTSGTYNEQFF	TGCAGTGCGGGGAGGACTAGCGGGACCTACAATGAGCAGTTCTTC
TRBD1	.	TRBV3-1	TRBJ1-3	CASSQGTGSGNTIYF	TGTGCCAGCAGCCAAGGGACAGGGTCTGGAAACACCATATATTTT